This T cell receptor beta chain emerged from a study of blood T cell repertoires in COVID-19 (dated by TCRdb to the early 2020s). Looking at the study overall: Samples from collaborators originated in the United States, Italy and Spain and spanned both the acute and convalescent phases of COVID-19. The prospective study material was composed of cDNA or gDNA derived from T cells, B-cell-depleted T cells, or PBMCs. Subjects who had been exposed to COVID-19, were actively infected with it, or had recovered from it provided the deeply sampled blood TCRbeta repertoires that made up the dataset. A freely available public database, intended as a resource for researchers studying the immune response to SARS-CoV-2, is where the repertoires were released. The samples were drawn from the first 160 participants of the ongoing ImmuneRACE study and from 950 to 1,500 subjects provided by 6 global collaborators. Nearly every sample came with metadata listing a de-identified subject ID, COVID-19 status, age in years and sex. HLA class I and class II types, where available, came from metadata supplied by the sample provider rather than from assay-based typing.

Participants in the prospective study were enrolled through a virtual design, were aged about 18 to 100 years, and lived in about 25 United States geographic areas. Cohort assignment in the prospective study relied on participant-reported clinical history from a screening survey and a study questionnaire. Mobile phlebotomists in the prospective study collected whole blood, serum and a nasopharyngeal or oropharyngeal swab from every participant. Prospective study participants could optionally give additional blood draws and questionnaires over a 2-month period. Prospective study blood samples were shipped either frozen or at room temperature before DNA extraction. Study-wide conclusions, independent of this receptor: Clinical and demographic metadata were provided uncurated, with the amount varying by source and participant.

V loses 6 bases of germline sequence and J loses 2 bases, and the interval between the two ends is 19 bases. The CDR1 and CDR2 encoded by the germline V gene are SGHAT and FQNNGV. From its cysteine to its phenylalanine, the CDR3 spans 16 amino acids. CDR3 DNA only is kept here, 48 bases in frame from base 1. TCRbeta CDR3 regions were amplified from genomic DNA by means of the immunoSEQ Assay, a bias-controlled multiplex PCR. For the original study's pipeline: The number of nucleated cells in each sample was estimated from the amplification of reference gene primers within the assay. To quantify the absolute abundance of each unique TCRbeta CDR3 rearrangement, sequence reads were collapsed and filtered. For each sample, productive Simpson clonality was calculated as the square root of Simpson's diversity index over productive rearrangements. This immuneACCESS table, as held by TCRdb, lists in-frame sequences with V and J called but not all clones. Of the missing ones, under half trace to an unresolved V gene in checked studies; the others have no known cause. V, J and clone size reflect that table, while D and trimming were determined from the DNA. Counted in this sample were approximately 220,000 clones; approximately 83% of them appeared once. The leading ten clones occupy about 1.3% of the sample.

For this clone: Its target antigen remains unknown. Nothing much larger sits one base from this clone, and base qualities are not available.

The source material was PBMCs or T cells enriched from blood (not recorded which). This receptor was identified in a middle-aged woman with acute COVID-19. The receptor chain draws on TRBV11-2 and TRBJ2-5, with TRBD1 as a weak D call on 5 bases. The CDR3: CASSDRQRLRQETQYF. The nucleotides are TGTGCCAGCAGTGACCGACAGCGCCTTCGTCAAGAGACCCAGTACTTC.